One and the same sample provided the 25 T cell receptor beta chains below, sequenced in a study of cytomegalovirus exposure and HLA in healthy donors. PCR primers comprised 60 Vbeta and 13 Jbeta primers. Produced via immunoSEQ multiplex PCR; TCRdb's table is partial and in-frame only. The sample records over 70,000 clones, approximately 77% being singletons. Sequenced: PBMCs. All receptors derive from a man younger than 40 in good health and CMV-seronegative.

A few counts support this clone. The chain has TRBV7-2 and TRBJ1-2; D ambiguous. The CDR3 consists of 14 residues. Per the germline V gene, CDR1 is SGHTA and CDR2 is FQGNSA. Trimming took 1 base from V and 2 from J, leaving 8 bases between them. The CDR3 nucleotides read TGTGCCAGCAGCTTAGATAACTTAAACTATGGCTACACCTTC. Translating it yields CASSLDNLNYGYTF.

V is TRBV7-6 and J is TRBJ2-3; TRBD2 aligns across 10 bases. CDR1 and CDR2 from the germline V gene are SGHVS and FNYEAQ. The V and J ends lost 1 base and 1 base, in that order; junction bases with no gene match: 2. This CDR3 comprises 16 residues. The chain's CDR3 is CASSLVLAGGTDTQYF. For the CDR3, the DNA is TGTGCCAGCAGCTTAGTTCTAGCGGGAGGCACAGATACGCAGTATTTT.

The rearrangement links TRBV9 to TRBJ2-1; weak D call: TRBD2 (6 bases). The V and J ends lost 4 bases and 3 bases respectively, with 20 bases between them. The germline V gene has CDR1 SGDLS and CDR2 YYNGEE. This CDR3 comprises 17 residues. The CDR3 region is CASSPLGVAANYNEQFF. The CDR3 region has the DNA TGTGCCAGCAGCCCCTTGGGGGTAGCGGCTAACTACAATGAGCAGTTCTTC.

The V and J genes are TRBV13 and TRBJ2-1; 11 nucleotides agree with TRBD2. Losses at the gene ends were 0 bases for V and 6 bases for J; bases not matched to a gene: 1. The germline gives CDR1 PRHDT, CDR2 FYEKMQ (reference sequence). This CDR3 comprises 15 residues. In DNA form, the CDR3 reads TGTGCCAGCAGCTTAGGACTAGCGGGAGCCAATGAGCAGTTCTTC. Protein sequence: CASSLGLAGANEQFF.

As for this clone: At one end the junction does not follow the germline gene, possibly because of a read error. The CDR3 reads CASSSDSLLSYNSLLHF. The CDR3 coding sequence is TGTGCCAGCAGCTCTGACAGCTTACTCTCCTATAATTCACTCCTCCACTTT. The V gene is TRBV7-8, the J gene TRBJ1-6; perhaps TRBD1 as D (5 bases). Germline V gene data show CDR1 as SGHVS and CDR2 as FQNEAQ. The CDR3 covers 17 residues.

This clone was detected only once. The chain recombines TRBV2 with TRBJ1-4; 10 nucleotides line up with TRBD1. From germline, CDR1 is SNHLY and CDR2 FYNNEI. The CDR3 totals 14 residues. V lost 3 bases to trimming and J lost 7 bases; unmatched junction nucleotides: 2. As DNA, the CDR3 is TGTGCCAGCAGTGACGACAGGGGGCTTGAAAAACTGTTTTTT. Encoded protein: CASSDDRGLEKLFF. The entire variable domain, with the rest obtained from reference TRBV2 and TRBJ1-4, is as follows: EPEVTQTPSHQVTQMGQEVILRCVPISNHLYFYWYRQILGQKVEFLVSFYNNEISEKSEIFDDQFSVERPDGSNFTLKIRSTKLEDSAMYFCASSDDRGLEKLFFGSGTQLSVL.

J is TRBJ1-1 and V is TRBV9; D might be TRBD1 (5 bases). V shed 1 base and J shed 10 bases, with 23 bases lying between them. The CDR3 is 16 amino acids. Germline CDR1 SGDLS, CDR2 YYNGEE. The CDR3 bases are TGTGCCAGCAGCGTAAGGTCCGGGGGGACCCCCAGAGGAGCTTTCTTT. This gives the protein CASSVRSGGTPRGAFF. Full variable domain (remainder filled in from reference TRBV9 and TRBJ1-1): DSGVTQTPKHLITATGQRVTLRCSPRSGDLSVYWYQQSLDQGLQFLIQYYNGEERAKGNILERFSAQQFPDLHSELNLSSLELGDSALYFCASSVRSGGTPRGAFFGQGTRLTVV.

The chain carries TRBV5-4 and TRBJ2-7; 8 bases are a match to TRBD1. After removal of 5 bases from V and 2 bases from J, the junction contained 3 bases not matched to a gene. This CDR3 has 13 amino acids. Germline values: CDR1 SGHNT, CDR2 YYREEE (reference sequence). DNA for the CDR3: TGTGCCAGCAGAAACAGGGGGACCTACGAGCAGTACTTC. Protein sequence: CASRNRGTYEQYF.

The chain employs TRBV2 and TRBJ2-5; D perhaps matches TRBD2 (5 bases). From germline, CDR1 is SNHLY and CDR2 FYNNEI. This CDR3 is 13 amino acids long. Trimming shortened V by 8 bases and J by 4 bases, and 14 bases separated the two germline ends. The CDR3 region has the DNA TGTGCCAGCGGTCTAGCTAGGGTAGAGACCCAGTACTTC. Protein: CASGLARVETQYF.

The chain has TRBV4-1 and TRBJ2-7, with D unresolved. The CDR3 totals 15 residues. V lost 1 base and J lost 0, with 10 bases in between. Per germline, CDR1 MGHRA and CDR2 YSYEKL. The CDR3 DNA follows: TGCGCCAGCAGCCAAGGCGTATCTAGCTCCTACGAGCAGTACTTC. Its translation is CASSQGVSSSYEQYF.

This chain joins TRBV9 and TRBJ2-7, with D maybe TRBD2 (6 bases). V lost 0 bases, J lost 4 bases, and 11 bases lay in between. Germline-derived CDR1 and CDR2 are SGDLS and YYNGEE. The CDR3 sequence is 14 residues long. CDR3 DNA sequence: TGTGCCAGCAGCGTAGGGGGGGTGGGGTACGAGCAGTACTTC. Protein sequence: CASSVGGVGYEQYF.

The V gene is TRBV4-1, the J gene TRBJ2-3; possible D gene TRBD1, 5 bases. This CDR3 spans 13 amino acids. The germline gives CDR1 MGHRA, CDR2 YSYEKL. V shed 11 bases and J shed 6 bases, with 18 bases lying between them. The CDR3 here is CASSGQGADTQYF. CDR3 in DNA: TGCGCCTCTTCGGGCCAAGGGGCCGATACGCAGTATTTT.

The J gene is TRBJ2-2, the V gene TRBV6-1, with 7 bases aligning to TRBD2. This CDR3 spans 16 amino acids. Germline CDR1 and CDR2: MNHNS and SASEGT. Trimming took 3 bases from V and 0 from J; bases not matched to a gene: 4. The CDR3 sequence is CASSDRAGTNTGELFF. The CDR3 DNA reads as TGTGCCAGCAGTGACCGAGCGGGGACGAACACCGGGGAGCTGTTTTTT.

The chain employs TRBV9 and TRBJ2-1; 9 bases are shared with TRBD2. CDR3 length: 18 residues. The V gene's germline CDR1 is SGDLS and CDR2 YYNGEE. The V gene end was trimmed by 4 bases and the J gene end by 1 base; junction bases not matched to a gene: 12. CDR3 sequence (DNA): TGTGCCAGCAGCCCACGTAGCGGGAGTGGGATTTCCTACAATGAGCAGTTCTTC. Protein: CASSPRSGSGISYNEQFF.

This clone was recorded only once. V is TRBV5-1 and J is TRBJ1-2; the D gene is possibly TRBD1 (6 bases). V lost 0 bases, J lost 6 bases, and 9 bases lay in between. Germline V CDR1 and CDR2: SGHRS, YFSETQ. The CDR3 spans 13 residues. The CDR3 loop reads CASSLDGGDGYTF. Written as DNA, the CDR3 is TGCGCCAGCAGCTTGGATGGGGGCGATGGCTACACCTTC.

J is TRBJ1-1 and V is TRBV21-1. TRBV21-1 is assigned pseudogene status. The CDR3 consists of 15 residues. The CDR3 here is CASSKVEILDTEAFF. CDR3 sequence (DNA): TGTGCCAGCAGCAAAGTCGAGATTTTGGACACTGAAGCTTTCTTT.

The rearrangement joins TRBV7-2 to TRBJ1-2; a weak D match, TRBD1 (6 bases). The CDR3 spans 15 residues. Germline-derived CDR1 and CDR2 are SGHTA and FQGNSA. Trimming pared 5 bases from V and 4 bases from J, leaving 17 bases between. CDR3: CASSPGRGVSYGYTF. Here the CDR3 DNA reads TGTGCCAGCAGCCCAGGGAGGGGGGTTAGCTATGGCTACACCTTC.

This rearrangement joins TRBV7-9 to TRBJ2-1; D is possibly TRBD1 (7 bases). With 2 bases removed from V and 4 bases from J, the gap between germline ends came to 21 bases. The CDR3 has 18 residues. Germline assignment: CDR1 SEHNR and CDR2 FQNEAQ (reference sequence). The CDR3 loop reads CASSLPGGMPTQYNEQFF. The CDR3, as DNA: TGTGCCAGCAGCTTACCAGGGGGGATGCCGACCCAATACAATGAGCAGTTCTTC.

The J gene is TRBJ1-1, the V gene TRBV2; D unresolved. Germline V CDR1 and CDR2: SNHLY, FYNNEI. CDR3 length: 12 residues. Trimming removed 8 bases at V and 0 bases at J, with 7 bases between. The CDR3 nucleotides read TGTGCCAGCGGGCCCATGAACACTGAAGCTTTCTTT. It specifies CASGPMNTEAFF.

CDR3 DNA: TGCGCCAGCAGCTTAGGGGTCGTAAGGCCGGAAGCAACTAATGAAAAACTGTTTTTT. As protein: CASSLGVVRPEATNEKLFF. The chain combines TRBV5-1 with TRBJ1-4; D might be TRBD1 (5 bases). The CDR3 sequence is 19 residues long. The germline gives CDR1 SGHRS, CDR2 YFSETQ. Trimming shortened V by 2 bases and J by 0 bases, and 20 bases separated the two germline ends.

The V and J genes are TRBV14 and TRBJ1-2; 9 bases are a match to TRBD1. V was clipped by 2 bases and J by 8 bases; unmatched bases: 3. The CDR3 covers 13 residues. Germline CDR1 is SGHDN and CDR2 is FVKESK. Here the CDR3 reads CASSQQDRGGYTF. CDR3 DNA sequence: TGTGCCAGCAGCCAACAGGACAGGGGAGGCTACACCTTC.

The CDR3 protein is CASSIPGGPSYTQYF. DNA of the CDR3: TGTGCCAGTAGTATCCCGGGGGGGCCTAGCTATACGCAGTATTTT. This chain connects TRBV19 to TRBJ2-3; 8 nucleotides line up with TRBD2. CDR3 size: 15 residues. Germline CDR1 LNHDA, CDR2 SQIVND (reference sequence). V lost 3 bases, J lost 7 bases, and 9 bases stayed unmatched.

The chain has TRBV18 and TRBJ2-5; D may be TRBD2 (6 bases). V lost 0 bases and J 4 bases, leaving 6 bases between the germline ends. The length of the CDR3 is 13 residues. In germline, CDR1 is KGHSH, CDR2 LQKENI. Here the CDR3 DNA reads TGTGCCAGCTCACCACCGGGAGGAGAGACCCAGTACTTC. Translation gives CASSPPGGETQYF.

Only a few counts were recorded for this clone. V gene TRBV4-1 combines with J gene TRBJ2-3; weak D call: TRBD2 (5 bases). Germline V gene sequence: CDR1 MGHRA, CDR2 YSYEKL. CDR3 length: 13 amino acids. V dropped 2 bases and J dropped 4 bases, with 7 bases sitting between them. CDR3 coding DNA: TGCGCCAGCAGCCAAACGGGGTCAGATACGCAGTATTTT. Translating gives CASSQTGSDTQYF.

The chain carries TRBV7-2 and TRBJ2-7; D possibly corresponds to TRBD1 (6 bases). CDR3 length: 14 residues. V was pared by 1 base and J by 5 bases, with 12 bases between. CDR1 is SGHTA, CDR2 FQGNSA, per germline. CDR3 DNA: TGTGCCAGCAGCTTAGGTTCAGGGGTCCACGAGCAGTACTTC. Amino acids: CASSLGSGVHEQYF. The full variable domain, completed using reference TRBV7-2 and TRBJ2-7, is GAGVSQSPSNKVTEKGKDVELRCDPISGHTALYWYRQSLGQGLEFLIYFQGNSAPDKSGLPSDRFSAERTGGSVSTLTIQRTQQEDSAVYLCASSLGSGVHEQYFGPGTRLTVT.